This TCR beta chain was found in a study of blood T cell repertoires in COVID-19. Study information: Acute and convalescent COVID-19 specimens originated in the United States, Italy and Spain. Sources were T cells, B-cell-depleted T cells, or PBMCs; the material itself was cDNA or gDNA.

Between the trimmed V and J ends, which lost 4 bases and 1 base, there was a span of 13 bases. Germline CDR1 and CDR2: MNHEY and SMNVEV (reference sequence). The CDR3 covers 15 residues. Repertoires were generated with immunoSEQ multiplex PCR, while TCRdb's copy carries only in-frame clones and drops some. The profile shows 100,000 or so clones, roughly 80% of them singletons. The sample consisted of peripheral blood. This receptor was taken from a man aged 70 or older with active or convalescent COVID-19. The V call is TRBV27, the J call TRBJ1-1; TRBD1 is a possible D gene (5 bases). Here the CDR3 DNA reads TGTGCCAGCAGTTCCTCGGGACTTTGGAACACTGAAGCTTTCTTT. Protein product: CASSSSGLWNTEAFF.